Presented here are 31 T cell receptor beta chains from one specimen sequenced in a study of cytomegalovirus exposure and HLA in healthy donors. It was with 60 Vbeta and 13 Jbeta primers that the PCR ran. The table came from immunoSEQ multiplex PCR; TCRdb's copy has only in-frame clones and leaves some out. The top ten clones hold about 0.92% of a sample with around 110,000 clones, 73% of them seen once. Sequencing was performed on PBMCs. The receptors were gathered from a woman in her twenties or thirties in good health and CMV-seronegative.

The chain has TRBV5-1 and TRBJ1-1; TRBD1 is a possible D gene (6 bases). The V and J ends lost 4 bases and 4 bases respectively, with 17 bases between them. This CDR3 comprises 15 residues. Germline V gene data show CDR1 as SGHRS and CDR2 as YFSETQ. Here the CDR3 reads CASSVTGTRGTEAFF. The CDR3 coding sequence is TGCGCCAGCAGCGTAACAGGGACCCGGGGCACTGAAGCTTTCTTT.

This clone has just a few counts. J is TRBJ1-1 and V is TRBV19, with a weak D call TRBD1 (5 bases). CDR1 is LNHDA and CDR2 is SQIVND in the germline V gene (reference sequence). V shed 5 bases and J shed 5 bases, with 18 bases lying between them. This CDR3 has 15 amino acids. CDR3 DNA sequence: TGTGCCAGTAGTCTCTCGACAGCAAGAACTACTGAAGCTTTCTTT. Encoded protein: CASSLSTARTTEAFF.

The chain carries TRBV11-2 and TRBJ2-2; 9 nucleotides match TRBD2. CDR1 and CDR2 from the germline V gene are SGHAT and FQNNGV. V shed 1 base, J shed 1 base, and the junction held 7 bases outside the gene matches. CDR3 size: 18 residues. In DNA form, the CDR3 reads TGTGCCAGCAGCTTAGGGGCGGGGGGGCCCCGGAACACCGGGGAGCTGTTTTTT. Protein product: CASSLGAGGPRNTGELFF.

The CDR3 DNA reads TGTGCCACGGCCCCAGGGATGCGGCCTACAGATACGCAGTATTTT. Translation gives CATAPGMRPTDTQYF. V and J are TRBV15 and TRBJ2-3; D possibly corresponds to TRBD1 (5 bases). The CDR3 totals 15 residues. Germline lookup yields CDR1 LNHNV and CDR2 YYDKDF (reference sequence). V gave up 9 bases and J gave up 3 bases, with 19 bases separating them. Filled out from reference TRBV15 and TRBJ2-3, the complete variable domain reads DAMVIQNPRYQVTQFGKPVTLSCSQTLNHNVMYWYQQKSSQAPKLLFHYYDKDFNNEADTPDNFQSRRPNTSFCFLDIRSPGLGDTAMYLCATAPGMRPTDTQYFGPGTRLTVL.

V and J are TRBV10-2 and TRBJ2-7; no reliable D call. CDR3 length: 13 residues. Trimming took 7 bases from V and 4 from J, leaving 14 bases between them. Germline loops: CDR1 WSHSY, CDR2 SAAADI. The CDR3 protein is CASTYYSEYEQYF. The CDR3, as DNA: TGCGCCAGCACTTACTATTCGGAATACGAGCAGTACTTC.

This clone has only one observation. The chain carries TRBV7-2 and TRBJ1-6; D gene unclear. V lost 5 bases and J 10 bases, leaving 6 bases between the germline ends. In germline, CDR1 is SGHTA, CDR2 FQGNSA. This CDR3 has 11 amino acids. CDR3: CASSPGSPLHF. DNA of the CDR3: TGTGCCAGCAGCCCTGGCTCACCCCTCCACTTT.

The chain uses TRBV7-2 and TRBJ1-2; D is perhaps TRBD1 (5 bases). V was clipped by 1 base and J by 6 bases, with 9 bases between them. From germline, CDR1 is SGHTA and CDR2 FQGNSA. The CDR3 consists of 13 residues. CDR3 nucleotides: TGTGCCAGCAGCTTAGAGACAGTTAATGGCTACACCTTC. Its protein is CASSLETVNGYTF.

The CDR3 region has the DNA TGCGCCAGCAGCTCTCGAGGAATGAACACTGAAGCTTTCTTT. It translates to CASSSRGMNTEAFF. V gene TRBV5-1 combines with J gene TRBJ1-1, with D unclear. V lost 3 bases to trimming and J lost 0 bases, with 9 bases between them. Germline CDR1 SGHRS, CDR2 YFSETQ. The length of the CDR3 is 14 residues.

The J gene is TRBJ1-6, the V gene TRBV5-1; D unresolved. V was cut by 0 bases and J by 9 bases, with 16 bases left in between. Germline V lookup: CDR1 SGHRS, CDR2 YFSETQ. This CDR3 has 16 residues. CDR3 coding DNA: TGCGCCAGCAGCTTGGCAGCGGGGATTAGTATTTCACCCCTCCACTTT. Translating it yields CASSLAAGISISPLHF.

The chain links TRBV7-8 to TRBJ1-3; D uncertain. V was cut by 3 bases and J by 0 bases, with 12 bases left in between. Germline V gene sequence: CDR1 SGHVS, CDR2 FQNEAQ. This CDR3 contains 16 residues. Here the CDR3 DNA reads TGTGCCAGCAGCTTGAGAGCTGCAAACTCTGGAAACACCATATATTTT. Translating it yields CASSLRAANSGNTIYF.

The chain recombines TRBV7-2 with TRBJ1-2; the D gene is possibly TRBD1 (5 bases). The CDR3 has 15 residues. Germline CDR1 reads SGHTA; CDR2 reads FQGNSA. With 5 bases removed from V and 4 bases from J, the gap between germline ends came to 17 bases. The CDR3 coding sequence is TGTGCCAGCAGCCCCAAGGCAGACAGAAGCTATGGCTACACCTTC. Its translation is CASSPKADRSYGYTF.

The chain couples TRBV27 to TRBJ2-1; TRBD2 agrees at 14 bases. The CDR3 has 16 amino acids. V dropped 4 bases and J dropped 6; count of bases not matched to a gene: 5. The germline V gene has CDR1 MNHEY and CDR2 SMNVEV (reference sequence). Here the CDR3 reads CASSSFGTSGSNEQFF. The CDR3 DNA reads as TGTGCCAGCAGTTCCTTCGGGACTAGCGGGAGCAATGAGCAGTTCTTC.

The chain joins TRBV5-1 to TRBJ1-1, with D unresolved. The CDR3 loop spans 15 amino acids. The germline CDR1 and CDR2 sequences are SGHRS and YFSETQ. The V gene lost 1 base and the J gene lost 1 base, with 11 bases spanning the gap. CDR3 nucleotide sequence: TGCGCCAGCAGCTTGCTCAATACGGGGAACACTGAAGCTTTCTTT. The encoded protein is CASSLLNTGNTEAFF.

This rearrangement joins TRBV27 to TRBJ1-5; 8 bases map to TRBD1. Germline loops: CDR1 MNHEY, CDR2 SMNVEV (reference sequence). V shed 9 bases and J 1 base; nucleotides not matched to a gene: 5. This CDR3 spans 14 amino acids. The CDR3 sequence is CASGQGISNQPQHF. Here the CDR3 DNA reads TGTGCCAGTGGACAGGGTATAAGCAATCAGCCCCAGCATTTT.

The chain carries TRBV6-5 and TRBJ2-5, with 10 positions matching TRBD1. The V gene's germline CDR1 is MNHEY and CDR2 SVGAGI. The ends lost 2 bases at V and 4 bases at J; junction bases unmatched: 4. The length of the CDR3 is 15 residues. The CDR3 protein is CASSYDRGLGETQYF. The CDR3 DNA reads TGTGCCAGCAGTTACGACAGGGGGCTTGGAGAGACCCAGTACTTC.

This sequence joins TRBV27 and TRBJ1-6; 8 nucleotides match TRBD1. This CDR3 is 14 amino acids long. V dropped 4 bases and J dropped 9; count of bases not matched to a gene: 5. From germline, CDR1 is MNHEY and CDR2 SMNVEV (reference sequence). Here the CDR3 reads CASSSGQGASPLHF. For the CDR3, the DNA is TGTGCCAGCAGTTCCGGACAGGGAGCTTCACCCCTCCACTTT.

Only a few counts were recorded for this clone. The chain recombines TRBV9 with TRBJ1-5; D is uncertain. V lost 4 bases and J 6 bases, leaving 11 bases between the germline ends. The germline gives CDR1 SGDLS, CDR2 YYNGEE. This CDR3 contains 13 residues. The CDR3 sequence is CASSPLPGQPQHF. The DNA of the CDR3 is TGTGCCAGCAGCCCCCTCCCAGGTCAGCCCCAGCATTTT.

The V gene is TRBV19, the J gene TRBJ1-2, with D perhaps TRBD1 (6 bases). The V end was cut by 5 bases, the J end by 1 base, with 14 bases between. The CDR3 has 15 residues. Germline CDR1 and CDR2: LNHDA and SQIVND (reference sequence). The DNA of the CDR3 is TGTGCCAGTAGTGATAGCCGGGACATTAACTATGGCTACACCTTC. It encodes CASSDSRDINYGYTF.

The chain combines TRBV2 with TRBJ2-2; 7 bases are shared with TRBD1. The V segment lost 11 bases and the J segment 7 bases; nucleotides outside the gene matches: 7. The germline V gene encodes CDR1 SNHLY and CDR2 FYNNEI. The CDR3 has 12 amino acids. The CDR3 DNA follows: TGTGCCGACCAGACAGGGCACGGGGAGCTGTTTTTT. It codes for CADQTGHGELFF.

This clone was observed a few times. J is TRBJ1-4 and V is TRBV14, with 8 bases fitting TRBD1. Losses at the gene ends were 4 bases for V and 5 bases for J; bases not matched to a gene: 3. The germline V gene has CDR1 SGHDN and CDR2 FVKESK. The CDR3 is 14 residues long. CDR3 nucleotide sequence: TGTGCCAGCAGCCTCGGGACAGGCAATGAAAAACTGTTTTTT. It translates to CASSLGTGNEKLFF.

This chain connects TRBV19 to TRBJ2-1; 14 bases match TRBD2. This CDR3 is 16 amino acids long. Germline V gene data show CDR1 as LNHDA and CDR2 as SQIVND (reference sequence). After removal of 3 bases from V and 8 bases from J, the junction contained 6 bases not matched to a gene. CDR3 nucleotide sequence: TGTGCCAGTAGTATGGGACTAGCGGGAGAATCGGATGAGCAGTTCTTC. The encoded protein is CASSMGLAGESDEQFF.

The J gene is TRBJ1-1, the V gene TRBV18; D not resolved. V shed 2 bases and J shed 0 bases, with 7 bases lying between them. This CDR3 comprises 14 residues. The germline V gene has CDR1 KGHSH and CDR2 LQKENI. CDR3 sequence reads: CASSPLAVNTEAFF. The CDR3 nucleotides read TGTGCCAGCTCACCATTGGCAGTGAACACTGAAGCTTTCTTT.

This CDR3 is CASSQDPGQGYQPQHF. CDR3 nucleotides: TGTGCCAGCAGCCAAGACCCGGGACAGGGGTATCAGCCCCAGCATTTT. V usage is TRBV4-2 and J usage is TRBJ1-5, with TRBD1 identical over 10 bases. The CDR3 loop spans 16 amino acids. The germline CDR1 and CDR2 sequences are LGHNA and YNFKEQ. Trimming cost V 0 bases and J 5 bases; bases outside gene matches: 4.

The chain combines TRBV5-1 with TRBJ1-1; 7 bases line up with TRBD1. The junction had 2 bases not matched to a gene; V was cut back by 3 bases and J by 0 bases. The CDR3 loop spans 14 amino acids. CDR1 and CDR2 (germline): SGHRS, YFSETQ. The CDR3 sequence: CASSSDRVNTEAFF. In DNA form, the CDR3 reads TGCGCCAGCAGCTCTGACAGGGTGAACACTGAAGCTTTCTTT.

This chain joins TRBV25-1 and TRBJ2-7; no definite D call. There are 13 residues in the CDR3. V dropped 0 bases and J dropped 2 bases, with 5 bases sitting between them. Germline CDR1 MGHDK, CDR2 SYGVNS. The CDR3 protein is CASSEYNTYEQYF. The CDR3 DNA follows: TGTGCCAGCAGTGAATATAATACCTACGAGCAGTACTTC.

This chain connects TRBV6-1 to TRBJ2-7; D is possibly TRBD2 (6 bases). The germline gives CDR1 MNHNS, CDR2 SASEGT. V dropped 7 bases and J dropped 6 bases, with 16 bases sitting between them. CDR3 length: 13 residues. This CDR3 is CASTKGTPAEQYF. The CDR3 DNA is TGTGCCAGCACTAAAGGGACTCCTGCCGAGCAGTACTTC.

The CDR3 region is CASGPGGIYEQYF. CDR3 coding DNA: TGCGCCAGCGGCCCCGGGGGGATCTACGAGCAGTACTTC. The chain joins TRBV5-1 to TRBJ2-7; TRBD2 matches at 7 bases. CDR1 and CDR2 from the germline V gene are SGHRS and YFSETQ. Trimming removed 7 bases from V and 3 bases from J; junction bases left unmatched: 7. The CDR3 is 13 amino acids.

This clone was detected a few times. The chain recombines TRBV5-1 with TRBJ2-3; 8 bases map to TRBD2. V was pared by 1 base and J by 3 bases, with 7 bases of the junction left unmatched. This CDR3 region has 16 residues. CDR1 SGHRS and CDR2 YFSETQ come from the germline V gene. In DNA, the CDR3 is TGCGCCAGCAGCTTGATTGCGGGGGGTGAGACAGATACGCAGTATTTT. Encoded protein: CASSLIAGGETDTQYF. Full variable domain (remainder filled in from reference TRBV5-1 and TRBJ2-3): KAGVTQTPRYLIKTRGQQVTLSCSPISGHRSVSWYQQTPGQGLQFLFEYFSETQRNKGNFPGRFSGRQFSNSRSEMNVSTLELGDSALYLCASSLIAGGETDTQYFGPGTRLTVL.

This clone has a single count. This chain uses TRBV7-2 with TRBJ2-7, with D hard to call. CDR3 length: 13 residues. Trimming removed 5 bases at V and 4 bases at J, with 12 bases between. Germline CDR1 reads SGHTA; CDR2 reads FQGNSA. The CDR3 sequence: CASSPDRVYEQYF. CDR3 bases: TGTGCCAGCAGCCCGGATCGGGTTTACGAGCAGTACTTC.

The CDR3 sequence is CAWSRDRVEGYTF. DNA for the CDR3: TGTGCCTGGAGTCGGGACAGGGTTGAAGGCTACACCTTC. V gene TRBV30 combines with J gene TRBJ1-2; 9 nucleotides agree with TRBD1. CDR3 size: 13 residues. Germline CDR1 and CDR2: GTSNPN and SVGIG (reference sequence). Trimming at V came to 2 bases and at J to 8 bases, leaving 6 bases not matched to a gene.

The gene calls are TRBV6-5 and TRBJ1-2, with unresolved D. The germline V and J ends were trimmed by 6 bases and 6 bases, with 11 bases remaining between them. CDR1 is MNHEY, CDR2 SVGAGI, per germline. This CDR3 spans 12 amino acids. Written as DNA, the CDR3 is TGTGCCAGCAGACTCCTCCCGGATGGCTACACCTTC. It translates to CASRLLPDGYTF.